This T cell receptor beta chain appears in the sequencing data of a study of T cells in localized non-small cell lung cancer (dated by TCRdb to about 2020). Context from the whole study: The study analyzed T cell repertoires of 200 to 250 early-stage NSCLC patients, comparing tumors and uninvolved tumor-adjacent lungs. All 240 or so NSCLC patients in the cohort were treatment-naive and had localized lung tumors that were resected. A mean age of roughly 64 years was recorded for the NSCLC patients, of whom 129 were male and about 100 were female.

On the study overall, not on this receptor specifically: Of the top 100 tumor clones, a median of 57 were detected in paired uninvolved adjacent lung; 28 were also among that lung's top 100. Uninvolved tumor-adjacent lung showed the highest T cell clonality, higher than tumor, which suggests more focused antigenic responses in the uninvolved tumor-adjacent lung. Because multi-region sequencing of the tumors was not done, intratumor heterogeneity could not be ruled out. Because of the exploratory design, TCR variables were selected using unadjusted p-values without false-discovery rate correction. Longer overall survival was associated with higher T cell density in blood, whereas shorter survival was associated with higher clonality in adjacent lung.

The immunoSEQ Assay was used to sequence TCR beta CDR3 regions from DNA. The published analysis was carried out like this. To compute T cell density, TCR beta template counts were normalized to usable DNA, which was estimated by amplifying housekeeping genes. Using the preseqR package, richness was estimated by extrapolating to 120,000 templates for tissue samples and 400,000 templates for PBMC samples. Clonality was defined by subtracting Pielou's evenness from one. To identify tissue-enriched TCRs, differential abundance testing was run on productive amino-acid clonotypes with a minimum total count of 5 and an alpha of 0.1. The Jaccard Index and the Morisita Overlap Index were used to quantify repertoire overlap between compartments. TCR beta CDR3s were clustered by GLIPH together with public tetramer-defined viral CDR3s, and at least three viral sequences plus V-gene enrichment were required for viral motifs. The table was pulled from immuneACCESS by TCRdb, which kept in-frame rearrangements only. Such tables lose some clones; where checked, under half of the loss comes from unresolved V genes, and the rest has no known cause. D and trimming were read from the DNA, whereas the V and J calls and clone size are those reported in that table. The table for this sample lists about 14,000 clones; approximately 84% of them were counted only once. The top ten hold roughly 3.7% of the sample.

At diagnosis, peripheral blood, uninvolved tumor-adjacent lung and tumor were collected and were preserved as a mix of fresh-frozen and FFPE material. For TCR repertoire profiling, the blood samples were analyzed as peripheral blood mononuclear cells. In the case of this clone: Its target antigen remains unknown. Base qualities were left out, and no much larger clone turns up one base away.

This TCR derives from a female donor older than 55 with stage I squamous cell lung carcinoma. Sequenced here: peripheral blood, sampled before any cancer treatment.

The CDR3 corresponds to CASSQEVRLELGNLHF. The nucleotide sequence reads as follows: TGTGCCAGCAGCCAAGAGGTCAGGCTTGAGCTCGGAAACCTCCACTTT. The chain is encoded by TRBV4-2 joined to TRBJ1-6, with the D gene not confidently named. The CDR3 numbers 16 residues from cysteine through phenylalanine. CDR3 DNA only is kept here, 48 bases in frame from base 1. CDR1 and CDR2, looked up from the germline V gene, are LGHNA and YNFKEQ. V is reduced by 0 bases and J by 15 bases, leaving a spacing of 21 bases between them.